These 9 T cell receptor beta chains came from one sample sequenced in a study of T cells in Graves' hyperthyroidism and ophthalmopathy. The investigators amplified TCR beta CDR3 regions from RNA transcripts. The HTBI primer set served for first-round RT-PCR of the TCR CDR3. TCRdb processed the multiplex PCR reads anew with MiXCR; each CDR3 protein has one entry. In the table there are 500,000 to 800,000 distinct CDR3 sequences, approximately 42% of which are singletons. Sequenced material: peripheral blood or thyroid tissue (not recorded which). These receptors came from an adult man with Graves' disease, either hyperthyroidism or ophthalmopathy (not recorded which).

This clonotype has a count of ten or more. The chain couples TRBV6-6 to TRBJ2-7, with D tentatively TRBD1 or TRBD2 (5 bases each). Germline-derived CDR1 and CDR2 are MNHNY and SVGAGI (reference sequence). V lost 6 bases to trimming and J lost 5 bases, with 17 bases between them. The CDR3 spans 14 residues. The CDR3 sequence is CASRSRDGTNEQYF. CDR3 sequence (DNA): TGTGCCAGCAGGAGCCGGGACGGAACCAACGAGCAGTACTTC.

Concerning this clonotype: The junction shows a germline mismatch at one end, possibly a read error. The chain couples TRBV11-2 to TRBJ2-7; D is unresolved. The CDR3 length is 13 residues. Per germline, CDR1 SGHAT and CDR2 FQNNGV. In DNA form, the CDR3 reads TGTGCCAACAGCTTATCGTCCTCCTACGAGCAGTACTTC. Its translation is CANSLSSSYEQYF.

The CDR3 is CASSGRSGQALQETQYF. CDR3 bases: TGTGCCAGCAGCGGACGCTCGGGACAGGCCCTCCAAGAGACCCAGTACTTC. V and J are TRBV7-2 and TRBJ2-5; 8 nucleotides align to TRBD1. The trim removed 5 bases at V and 1 base at J, leaving 12 bases unmatched. Germline CDR1 is SGHTA and CDR2 is FQGNSA. The CDR3 contains 17 residues.

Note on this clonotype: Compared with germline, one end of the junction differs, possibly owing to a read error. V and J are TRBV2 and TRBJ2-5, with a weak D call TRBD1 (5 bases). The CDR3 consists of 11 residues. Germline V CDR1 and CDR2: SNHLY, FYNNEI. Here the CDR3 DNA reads TGTACCAGCAGGGATCGGGAGACCCAGTACTTC. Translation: CTSRDRETQYF.

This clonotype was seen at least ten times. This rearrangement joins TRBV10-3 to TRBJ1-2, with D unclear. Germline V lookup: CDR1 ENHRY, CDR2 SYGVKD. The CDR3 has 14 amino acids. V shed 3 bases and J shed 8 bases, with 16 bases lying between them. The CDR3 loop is CAISDDGLKPGYTF. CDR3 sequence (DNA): TGTGCCATCAGTGATGACGGCCTAAAGCCGGGCTACACCTTC.

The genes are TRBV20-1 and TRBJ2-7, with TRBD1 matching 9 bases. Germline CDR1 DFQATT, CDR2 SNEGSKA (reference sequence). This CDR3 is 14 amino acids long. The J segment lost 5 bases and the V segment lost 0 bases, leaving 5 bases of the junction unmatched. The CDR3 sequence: CSARDLQGAHEQYF. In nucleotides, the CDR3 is TGCAGTGCTAGAGACTTACAGGGGGCCCACGAGCAGTACTTC.

This chain's CDR3 is CASSQDGRYYGYTF. The CDR3, as DNA: TGTGCCAGCAGCCAAGACGGGCGATACTATGGCTACACCTTC. V gene TRBV3-1 combines with J gene TRBJ1-2, with D unclear. This CDR3 is built from 14 residues. V was pared by 0 bases and J by 3 bases, with 8 bases between. CDR1 LGHDT and CDR2 YNNKEL come from the germline V gene (reference sequence).

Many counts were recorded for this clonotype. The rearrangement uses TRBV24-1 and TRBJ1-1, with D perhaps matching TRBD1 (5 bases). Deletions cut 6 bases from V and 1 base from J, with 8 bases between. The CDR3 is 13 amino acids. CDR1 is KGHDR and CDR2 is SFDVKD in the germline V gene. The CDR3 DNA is TGTGCCACCAGTCCAGGGACGAACACTGAAGCTTTCTTT. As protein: CATSPGTNTEAFF.

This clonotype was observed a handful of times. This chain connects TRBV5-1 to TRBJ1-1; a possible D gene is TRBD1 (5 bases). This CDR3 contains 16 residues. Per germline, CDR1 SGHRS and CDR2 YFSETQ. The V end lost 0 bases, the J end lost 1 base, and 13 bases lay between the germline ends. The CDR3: CASSLGSRGANTEAFF. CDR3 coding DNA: TGCGCCAGCAGCTTGGGAAGTAGGGGAGCGAACACTGAAGCTTTCTTT.